Listed below are T cell receptor beta chains from one sample, sequenced in a study of control samples from healthy donors and cancer patients. This table comes from immunoSEQ multiplex PCR, and its TCRdb copy is limited to in-frame clones, with some not included. This sample has under 100,000 clones, with less than 90% found just once. Sequenced material: blood. The receptor source for this set is a woman between 65 and 79 years old in good health. Both conserved end residues are trimmed from each CDR3.

TRBV6-5,13,TRBJ1-1,ASNQLRDRPTEAF
TRBV19,11,TRBJ2-1,ASSWQEYNEQF
TRBV19,13,TRBJ1-2,ASSIFDRLLYGYT
TRBV5-4,13,TRBJ2-1,ASSPGTGSYNEQF
TRBV19,13,TRBJ1-2,ASSNTGQGSYGYT
TRBV5-4,13,TRBJ2-4,ASSSDSLAKNIQY
TRBV24-1,14,TRBJ2-3,ATSDLSGAGSDTQY
TRBV5-6,13,TRBJ1-1,ASSRGIQTNTEAF
TRBV30,12,TRBJ2-5,AWTPGGARETQY
TRBV18,11,TRBJ2-5,ASSPPLGETQY
TRBV13,14,TRBJ2-1,ASSLYGQGPYNEQF
TRBV5-5,13,TRBJ2-7,ASSLPGTGSYEQY
TRBV5-4,13,TRBJ1-1,ASSQPTGGFAEAF
TRBV2,13,TRBJ1-1,ASSDGGRLNTEAF
TRBV4-3,13,TRBJ1-1,ASSQGEGMNTEAF
TRBV29-1,12,TRBJ2-1,SVGDSGNYNEQF
TRBV2,12,TRBJ1-5,ASRKDLSNQPQH
TRBV5-6,14,TRBJ1-4,ASSSLGGASNEKLF
TRBV12-3/TRBV12-4,11,TRBJ2-7,ASNGFRGSEQY
TRBV10-3,11,TRBJ2-7,AISGTSFSEQY
TRBV27,13,TRBJ2-3,ASSFSTSGTDTQY
TRBV14,12,TRBJ1-4,ASSPENLNEKLF
TRBV3-1/TRBV3-2,11,TRBJ1-1,ASSASTATEAF
TRBV7-2,10,TRBJ1-2,ASTLQGDGYT
TRBV6-6,13,TRBJ1-4,ASSLAGQGNEKLF
TRBV4-1,16,TRBJ1-2,ASSHGTGTIPLNGGYT
TRBV15,13,TRBJ1-5,ATSIGQLSNQPQH
TRBV9,15,TRBJ2-2,ASSVPGLAENTGELF
TRBV19,14,TRBJ1-2,ASSSSGTEFMARYT
TRBV6-5,11,TRBJ1-3,ASSTTYGNTIY
TRBV28,9,TRBJ2-1,ASSLPGEQF
TRBV5-1,13,TRBJ2-2,ASSSIAGGPGELF